The 6 T cell receptor beta chains reported below all come from one sample, sequenced in a study of CD8 T cells in ankylosing spondylitis. Overall study results and limits: Made up of eight highly homologous variants, a TCR beta motif appeared characteristic of ankylosing spondylitis blood.

MiXCR, run by TCRdb on the 5' RACE reads, gives a single entry per CDR3 protein. Of some 840,000 distinct CDR3 sequences in the sample, 12% were seen once. Their cognate antigens are unknown. The sample consisted of blood, either unsorted or a sorted T cell fraction (not recorded which). Receptors were obtained from a male donor with ankylosing spondylitis.

The table lists this clonotype with a few counts. The V and J genes are TRBV28 and TRBJ2-5, with D possibly matching TRBD2 (6 bases). The CDR3 contains 14 residues. Trimming removed 2 bases at V and 4 bases at J, with 11 bases between. From germline, CDR1 is MDHEN and CDR2 SYDVKM. In nucleotides, the CDR3 is TGTGCCAGCAGTTTAGGCGGGATTAGAGAGACCCAGTACTTC. Translated, it gives CASSLGGIRETQYF.

V gene TRBV27 combines with J gene TRBJ2-1; D unclear. The ends were cut back, 1 base at V and 0 bases at J, with 7 bases in the middle. The CDR3 sequence is 15 residues long. Germline loops: CDR1 MNHEY, CDR2 SMNVEV (reference sequence). The CDR3: CASSLWADSYNEQFF. CDR3 coding DNA: TGTGCCAGCAGTTTATGGGCGGACTCCTACAATGAGCAGTTCTTC.

This clonotype has more than one count but fewer than ten. The V gene is TRBV6-2 or TRBV6-3, the J gene TRBJ1-5; D gene unclear. Per the germline V gene, CDR1 is MNHEY and CDR2 is SVGEGT. The CDR3 totals 15 residues. V lost 5 bases to trimming and J lost 5 bases, with 16 bases between them. Written as DNA, the CDR3 is TGTGCCAGCAGTCCCCGGACGGTGTCGGATCAGCCCCAGCATTTT. Protein sequence: CASSPRTVSDQPQHF.

This clonotype has a handful of counts. This chain connects TRBV15 to TRBJ1-1; 7 positions agree with TRBD1. The V gene's germline CDR1 is LNHNV and CDR2 YYDKDF (reference sequence). This CDR3 is built from 15 residues. V shed 5 bases and J 0 bases; nucleotides not matched to a gene: 6. CDR3 sequence reads: CATSPWTGLNTEAFF. In DNA, the CDR3 is TGTGCCACCAGCCCTTGGACAGGCCTGAACACTGAAGCTTTCTTT.

This clonotype was counted many times. The rearrangement links TRBV24-1 to TRBJ2-3; TRBD1 matches at 8 bases. The trim removed 6 bases at V and 3 bases at J, leaving 7 bases unmatched. The CDR3 has 15 amino acids. The germline V gene encodes CDR1 KGHDR and CDR2 SFDVKD. DNA of the CDR3: TGTGCCACCAGTCCCGGACAGGGACGGACAGATACGCAGTATTTT. This translates into CATSPGQGRTDTQYF.

The chain uses TRBV20-1 and TRBJ2-5, with D unclear. The length of the CDR3 is 13 residues. Germline V gives CDR1 DFQATT, CDR2 SNEGSKA (reference sequence). V dropped 4 bases and J dropped 5 bases, with 14 bases sitting between them. CDR3 residues: CSATATTWETQYF. CDR3 DNA: TGCAGTGCTACGGCTACAACCTGGGAGACCCAGTACTTC.